This T cell receptor (beta chain) derives from a study of glioma-infiltrating T cells. General study results and limits: CDR3 overlap between tissue and blood was very small. Above-expected tissue-blood divergence occurred in all gliomas, most in low-grade ones.

Using RNA template, CDR3s of TCR alpha and beta were amplified with iRepertoire arm-PCR. Input was about 85-450 ng of tissue mRNA or PBMC total RNA. TCRdb redid the calling of the multiplex PCR reads with MiXCR, one entry per CDR3 protein. The repertoire holds over 120,000 distinct CDR3 sequences, with 30% to 40% as singletons. CDR3 length: 15 residues. The V gene lost 5 bases and the J gene lost 5 bases, with 17 bases spanning the gap. Per the germline V gene, CDR1 is LNHNV and CDR2 is YYDKDF (reference sequence). This clonotype occurred a few times. Its matching antigen is unknown. The J gene is TRBJ2-3, the V gene TRBV15; no reliable D call. The receptor was derived from a human donor with low-grade glioma or glioblastoma, undergoing nonglioma brain surgery, or in good health (not recorded which). Sequenced input: glioma tissue, nonneoplastic brain tissue, or PBMCs (not recorded which). The CDR3 sequence: CATSHSEVWGDTQYF. The CDR3 DNA reads as TGTGCCACCAGCCACTCGGAAGTTTGGGGAGATACGCAGTATTTT.